Below are 28 T cell receptor beta chains sequenced from a single sample in a study of T cells in Graves' hyperthyroidism and ophthalmopathy. Template material for amplifying TCR beta CDR3 regions consisted of RNA transcripts. The HTBI primer set drove a first-round RT-PCR of the TCR CDR3. MiXCR, applied by TCRdb to the multiplex PCR reads, yields one record per CDR3 protein. Of about 400,000 distinct CDR3 sequences listed, about 15% are singletons. Sequencing was done on a sample of blood. These receptors were taken from a woman in her thirties with Graves' ophthalmopathy.

In the case of this clonotype: A clone one base away is much larger, so this may be a read error. The rearrangement links TRBV10-3 to TRBJ2-2; TRBD2 might be the D (6 bases). The germline V gene has CDR1 ENHRY and CDR2 SYGVKD. V lost 6 bases and J lost 6, with 20 bases in between. This CDR3 region has 16 residues. The CDR3 loop is CAISNYGDWRAGELFF. The CDR3 DNA is TGTGCCATCAGCAACTATGGGGATTGGAGGGCCGGGGAGCTGTTTTTT.

This clonotype showed up just a few times. J is TRBJ2-5 and V is TRBV5-1; 15 positions match TRBD2. Trimming took 4 bases from V and 4 from J; bases not matched to a gene: 5. This CDR3 has 16 amino acids. From germline, CDR1 is SGHRS and CDR2 YFSETQ. In DNA form, the CDR3 reads TGCGCCAGCAGCCTCGGACTAGCGGGGGGGCCAGAGACCCAGTACTTC. Its protein product is CASSLGLAGGPETQYF.

The V gene is TRBV6-1, the J gene TRBJ2-3; no clear D. The length of the CDR3 is 11 residues. V lost 6 bases and J 2 bases, leaving 3 bases between the germline ends. Germline values: CDR1 MNHNS, CDR2 SASEGT. CDR3 nucleotide sequence: TGTGCCAGCAGACTCACAGATACGCAGTATTTT. Translating it yields CASRLTDTQYF.

This clonotype was counted ten times or more. The V gene is TRBV12-3 or TRBV12-4, the J gene TRBJ2-1; 12 nucleotides match TRBD2. This CDR3 comprises 15 residues. V was pared by 5 bases and J by 7 bases, with 6 bases of the junction left unmatched. CDR3 nucleotide sequence: TGTGCCAGCAGTCGTCTAGCGGGGGGGGGTAATGAGCAGTTCTTC. It yields the protein CASSRLAGGGNEQFF.

This clonotype was seen a single time. V and J are TRBV6-2 or TRBV6-3 and TRBJ1-4, with D possibly TRBD1 on 5 matching bases. Germline V gives CDR1 MNHEY, CDR2 SVGEGT. CDR3 size: 14 residues. V dropped 8 bases and J dropped 4 bases, with 14 bases sitting between them. CDR3 residues: CASDDDRDNEKLFF. DNA for the CDR3: TGTGCCAGCGACGATGACAGAGATAATGAAAAACTGTTTTTT.

Remarks on this clonotype: This could be a read error, since a much larger clone is one nucleotide away. The chain combines TRBV28 with TRBJ1-5; D ambiguous. The CDR3 sequence is 14 residues long. Looked up from germline, CDR1 is MDHEN and CDR2 is SYDVKM. V gave up 7 bases and J gave up 9 bases, with 19 bases separating them. CDR3 bases: TGTGCCAGCACCCGCTGGGGTAAGCCTCGGCCCCAGCATTTT. Protein sequence: CASTRWGKPRPQHF.

This clonotype was recorded many times. CDR3 amino acids: CASSLTPGSTQYF. CDR3 DNA: TGTGCCAGCAGCTTGACACCGGGTTCCACGCAGTATTTT. V and J are TRBV7-3 and TRBJ2-3, with no clear D. The germline V gene has CDR1 SGHTA and CDR2 FQGTGA. This CDR3 region has 13 residues. The V end lost 3 bases, the J end lost 9 bases, and 13 bases lay between the germline ends.

There are many counts of this clonotype. V gene TRBV2 combines with J gene TRBJ1-1; 10 bases align to TRBD1. The CDR3 has 13 amino acids. Germline CDR1 SNHLY, CDR2 FYNNEI. With 8 bases clipped from V and 8 bases from J, the junction kept 8 bases outside the gene matches. Written as DNA, the CDR3 is TGTGCCAGCCAAGACAGGGGGCGAATGGAAGCTTTCTTT. Its protein product is CASQDRGRMEAFF.

This clonotype was detected ten times or more. The chain recombines TRBV7-8 with TRBJ1-6; D is unclear. V lost 1 base, J lost 4 bases, and 8 bases lay in between. The CDR3 covers 15 residues. Germline V gene data show CDR1 as SGHVS and CDR2 as FQNEAQ. The CDR3 sequence: CASSLEARYNSPLHF. CDR3 nucleotide sequence: TGTGCCAGCAGCTTAGAGGCCAGATATAATTCACCCCTCCACTTT.

This clonotype was seen repeatedly, ten times or more. Here the CDR3 reads CASSPPGTHSYEQYF. The CDR3 region has the DNA TGTGCCAGCAGTCCACCCGGGACTCACTCCTACGAGCAGTACTTC. The chain carries TRBV6-2 or TRBV6-3 and TRBJ2-7, with D perhaps TRBD2 (6 bases). V shed 5 bases and J shed 0 bases, with 14 bases lying between them. The germline gives CDR1 MNHEY, CDR2 SVGEGT. This CDR3 region has 15 residues.

In this sample, this clonotype turned up many times. The V call is TRBV20-1, the J call TRBJ2-3, with 7 bases fitting TRBD1. The germline CDR1 and CDR2 sequences are DFQATT and SNEGSKA (reference sequence). The J segment lost 2 bases and the V segment lost 3 bases, leaving 14 bases of the junction unmatched. The CDR3 covers 17 residues. CDR3 sequence: CSARGILTGITTDTQYF. In nucleotides, the CDR3 is TGCAGTGCTAGGGGAATTCTGACAGGGATCACCACAGATACGCAGTATTTT.

This clonotype has ten or more counts. The chain has TRBV20-1 and TRBJ2-1, with TRBD2 matching over 13 bases. The CDR3 is 17 amino acids. Germline CDR1 reads DFQATT; CDR2 reads SNEGSKA (reference sequence). After removal of 5 bases from V and 7 bases from J, the junction contained 14 bases not matched to a gene. This CDR3 reads CSALTSGGASFGNEQFF. As DNA, the CDR3 is TGCAGTGCTCTCACTAGCGGGGGGGCCTCTTTCGGGAATGAGCAGTTCTTC.

Details on this clonotype: This sequence may be a read error, since a much larger clone differs from it by one base. The chain is built from TRBV28 and TRBJ2-7, with a tentative D call TRBD1 (6 bases). Trimming pared 6 bases from V and 3 bases from J, leaving 15 bases between. Looked up from germline, CDR1 is MDHEN and CDR2 is SYDVKM. This CDR3 is built from 14 residues. The CDR3 sequence is CASSSTGHGYEQYF. The CDR3 DNA is TGTGCCAGCAGCTCAACGGGACACGGCTACGAGCAGTACTTC.

Points on this clonotype: Since no conserved phenylalanine or tryptophan closes the CDR3, a read error is the likely cause. This chain uses TRBV28 with TRBJ1-1, with D maybe TRBD1 (5 bases). The CDR3 covers 14 residues. CDR1 MDHEN and CDR2 SYDVKM come from the germline V gene. V lost 6 bases to trimming and J lost 5 bases, with 16 bases between them. DNA for the CDR3: TGTGCCAGCAGACCAACTGGGTGGGGGACTGAAGCTTTCCTT. Translated: CASRPTGWGTEAFL.

The gene calls are TRBV28 and TRBJ2-5; 10 positions match TRBD1. J was trimmed by 6 bases and V by 5 bases; bases with no gene match: 12. Germline-derived CDR1 and CDR2 are MDHEN and SYDVKM. This CDR3 spans 16 amino acids. The CDR3 DNA reads TGTGCCAGCAGTGAGACAGGGGGCGAACTCCCAAAGACCCAGTACTTC. Translated, it gives CASSETGGELPKTQYF.

In this sample, this clonotype turned up a few times. This chain connects TRBV19 to TRBJ2-3, with D perhaps matching TRBD1 or TRBD2 (5 bases each). Trimming took off 10 bases at V and 2 bases at J, with 10 bases between the two ends. Germline-derived CDR1 and CDR2 are LNHDA and SQIVND (reference sequence). This CDR3 spans 12 amino acids. This chain's CDR3 is CATGAYTDTQYF. For the CDR3, the DNA is TGTGCCACCGGGGCCTACACAGATACGCAGTATTTT.

The V gene is TRBV5-6, the J gene TRBJ1-2, with 8 bases identical to TRBD1. The CDR3 length is 14 residues. J lost 4 bases, V lost 2 bases, and 4 bases had no gene match. Per germline, CDR1 SGHDT and CDR2 YYEEEE. The CDR3 coding sequence is TGTGCCAGCAGCTTTCCAGGGGGCTCCTATGGCTACACCTTC. This gives the protein CASSFPGGSYGYTF.

In this sample, this clonotype turned up many times. This chain uses TRBV30 with TRBJ2-2, with D unresolved. Germline loops: CDR1 GTSNPN, CDR2 SVGIG (reference sequence). CDR3 length equals 14 residues. V lost 2 bases to trimming and J lost 7 bases, with 14 bases between them. CDR3 in DNA: TGTGCCTGGAGTACGATAAGAGAGATCGGGGAGCTGTTTTTT. Its translation is CAWSTIREIGELFF.

This clonotype was counted many times. J is TRBJ2-7 and V is TRBV7-8, with a weak D call TRBD1 (6 bases). CDR1 and CDR2 from the germline V gene are SGHVS and FQNEAQ. V was clipped by 1 base and J by 0 bases, with 10 bases between them. The CDR3 consists of 15 residues. CDR3 loop: CASSLVLDSSYEQYF. CDR3 DNA sequence: TGTGCCAGCAGCTTAGTATTGGACAGCTCCTACGAGCAGTACTTC.

This clonotype was detected ten times or more. The chain couples TRBV6-1 to TRBJ1-1; the match to TRBD1 covers 7 bases. After removal of 5 bases from V and 0 bases from J, the junction contained 3 bases not matched to a gene. CDR1 MNHNS and CDR2 SASEGT come from the germline V gene. This CDR3 is 14 amino acids long. CDR3 nucleotides: TGTGCCAGCAGTAGGACAGGAGTGAACACTGAAGCTTTCTTT. It codes for CASSRTGVNTEAFF.

The chain recombines TRBV19 with TRBJ2-2, with a tentative D call TRBD2 (7 bases). The V and J ends lost 4 bases and 1 base respectively, with 10 bases between them. CDR1 and CDR2 from the germline V gene are LNHDA and SQIVND (reference sequence). The CDR3 extends over 15 amino acids. CDR3 region: CASSREGQNTGELFF. In DNA, the CDR3 is TGTGCCAGTAGTAGGGAGGGACAGAACACCGGGGAGCTGTTTTTT.

This clonotype was found many times. V usage is TRBV2 and J usage is TRBJ2-3; perhaps D is TRBD1 or TRBD2 (5 bases each). Trimming left V 4 bases short and J 1 base short, with 12 bases between. The CDR3 has 15 residues. Germline CDR1 SNHLY, CDR2 FYNNEI. CDR3 bases: TGTGCCAGCAGTGGACTCGGGGCCCGCACAGATACGCAGTATTTT. Its protein product is CASSGLGARTDTQYF.

Only a few counts were recorded for this clonotype. The chain has TRBV19 and TRBJ1-5, with TRBD1 as a possible D gene (6 bases). V lost 11 bases, J lost 7 bases, and 18 bases lay in between. Germline loops: CDR1 LNHDA, CDR2 SQIVND (reference sequence). The CDR3 is 13 residues long. CDR3 sequence: CARKGGGLQPQHF. CDR3 DNA sequence: TGTGCCCGAAAGGGCGGGGGCTTACAGCCCCAGCATTTT.

This clonotype was seen repeatedly, ten times or more. The chain recombines TRBV12-3 or TRBV12-4 with TRBJ1-4; D gene ambiguous. V was cut by 7 bases and J by 8 bases, with 14 bases left in between. The CDR3 totals 13 residues. The CDR3, as DNA: TGTGCCAGCATCGAGCCCGGAGGGGAAAAACTGTTTTTT. As protein: CASIEPGGEKLFF.

This clonotype was counted between two and nine times. The V and J genes are TRBV6-1 and TRBJ1-2; D is uncertain. The CDR3 covers 15 residues. V was cut by 11 bases and J by 4 bases, with 23 bases left in between. Germline CDR1 MNHNS, CDR2 SASEGT. The CDR3 spells CAGRSAGIRSYGYTF. CDR3 nucleotide sequence: TGTGCCGGGCGTTCCGCTGGAATTAGGAGCTATGGCTACACCTTC.

This clonotype was seen repeatedly, ten times or more. The J gene is TRBJ2-3, the V gene TRBV11-3; D tentatively reads TRBD1 or TRBD2 (6 bases each). V was trimmed by 0 bases and J by 2 bases, leaving 12 bases between them. The CDR3 consists of 16 residues. Germline V gives CDR1 SGHNT, CDR2 YENEEA. The CDR3 loop reads CASSLDRGPPTDTQYF. CDR3 bases: TGTGCCAGCAGCTTAGATCGGGGGCCCCCCACAGATACGCAGTATTTT. Combining the CDR3 with reference TRBV11-3 and TRBJ2-3 gives the whole variable domain EAGVVQSPRYKIIEKKQPVAFWCNPISGHNTLYWYLQNLGQGPELLIRYENEEAVDDSQLPKDRFSAERLKGVDSTLKIQPAELGDSAVYLCASSLDRGPPTDTQYFGPGTRLTVL.

This clonotype was observed many times. One end of the junction varies from germline; a read error may be responsible. J is TRBJ1-4 and V is TRBV28, with TRBD1 as a possible D gene (6 bases). The CDR3 totals 18 residues. The germline V gene has CDR1 MDHEN and CDR2 SYDVKM. CDR3 residues: CACRPLIRETEGDEKLFF. CDR3 sequence (DNA): TGTGCCTGCAGACCCCTAATCCGGGAAACAGAGGGGGATGAAAAACTGTTTTTT.

The J gene is TRBJ1-3, the V gene TRBV5-1; 7 nucleotides align to TRBD1. CDR1 and CDR2 (germline): SGHRS, YFSETQ. The CDR3 runs to 19 residues. V lost 4 bases, J lost 0 bases, and 16 bases stayed unmatched. The CDR3 here is CASSDPQAGTDFSGNTIYF. The CDR3, as DNA: TGCGCCAGCAGCGACCCCCAAGCCGGGACAGACTTCTCTGGAAACACCATATATTTT.